One sample yielded the 15 T cell receptor beta chains listed below, sequenced in a study of regulatory T cells in long-lasting Graves disease. The TCR beta library used iRepertoire HTBI primers with Arm-PCR amplification of CDR3. TCRdb re-called the multiplex PCR reads with MiXCR, one entry per CDR3 protein. Among around 250,000 distinct CDR3 sequences listed, around 20% were seen once. Time point in this sample: newly diagnosed GD, antithyroid drugs for less than 3 months. Researchers made the TCR library from RNA that was extracted from PBMCs. The sample consisted of peripheral blood mononuclear cells (PBMCs), taken at new diagnosis, from a patient treated with antithyroid drugs. The origin of the receptors is a female donor with Graves disease.

The table lists this clonotype with many counts. The DNA is left out, because the CDR3 cannot be placed on it with certainty; the CDR3 is given as TCRdb lists it. The chain joins TRBV12-3 or TRBV12-4 to TRBJ1-5. The CDR3 spans 14 amino acids, including both terminal residues. CDR3: CASSFLAADQPQHF.

This clonotype was recorded many times. This chain joins TRBV6-1 and TRBJ2-1; 11 bases are a match to TRBD2. Germline assignment: CDR1 MNHNS and CDR2 SASEGT. The CDR3 totals 15 residues. Losses at the gene ends were 6 bases for V and 12 bases for J; bases not matched to a gene: 13. The CDR3 bases are TGTGCCAGCAGGCCGCACGGGACTAGCGGTCTGGGGCAGTTCTTC. Amino acid sequence: CASRPHGTSGLGQFF.

This clonotype was counted at least ten times. The junction departs from germline at one end; a sequencing error may be responsible. The chain carries TRBV5-1 and TRBJ2-3; 8 positions agree with TRBD1. The CDR3 has 15 residues. Germline V CDR1 and CDR2: SGHRS, YFSETQ. CDR3 region: CASSPPDRAEDTQYF. The DNA of the CDR3 is TGTGCCAGCAGCCCCCCGGACAGGGCTGAAGATACGCAGTATTTT.

In the case of this clonotype: A far larger clone is one base from this, pointing to a likely read error. CDR3 region: CASRHGLAGALTDTQYF. The CDR3 nucleotides are TGTGCCAGCAGACACGGACTAGCGGGAGCCCTCACAGATACGCAGTATTTT. The gene calls are TRBV7-3 and TRBJ2-3, with 13 bases matching TRBD2. The CDR3 sequence is 17 residues long. V gave up 6 bases and J gave up 2 bases; unmatched junction bases: 8. Germline lookup yields CDR1 SGHTA and CDR2 FQGTGA.

This clonotype was observed at least ten times. The chain is built from TRBV6-2 or TRBV6-3 and TRBJ1-4; D is ambiguous. The V end lost 5 bases, the J end lost 5 bases, and 15 bases lay between the germline ends. This CDR3 has 15 amino acids. Germline values: CDR1 MNHEY, CDR2 SVGEGT. CDR3 loop: CASSHVQRANEKLFF. DNA for the CDR3: TGTGCCAGCAGTCATGTTCAGAGGGCAAATGAAAAACTGTTTTTT.

For this clonotype: One base separates it from a far larger clone, so it is likely a read error. Here the CDR3 omits its conserved ending phenylalanine or tryptophan, so a read error is the likely source. V and J are TRBV7-9 and TRBJ2-7; D is undetermined. The CDR3 covers 13 residues. The ends were cut back, 5 bases at V and 4 bases at J, with 12 bases in the middle. CDR1 is SEHNR and CDR2 is FQNEAQ in the germline V gene (reference sequence). As DNA, the CDR3 is TGTGCCAGCAGCCCGGAAACACTTTACGAGCAGTACCTC. It specifies CASSPETLYEQYL.

There are many counts of this clonotype. The chain links TRBV11-3 to TRBJ2-5, with 7 positions matching TRBD1. The CDR3 covers 14 residues. Germline CDR1 SGHNT, CDR2 YENEEA. The junction had 5 bases not matched to a gene; V was cut back by 5 bases and J by 2 bases. The CDR3 sequence: CASSPTTGQETQYF. CDR3 sequence (DNA): TGTGCCAGCAGCCCCACGACAGGGCAAGAGACCCAGTACTTC. Drawing the rest from reference TRBV11-3 and TRBJ2-5, the complete variable domain is EAGVVQSPRYKIIEKKQPVAFWCNPISGHNTLYWYLQNLGQGPELLIRYENEEAVDDSQLPKDRFSAERLKGVDSTLKIQPAELGDSAVYLCASSPTTGQETQYFGPGTRLLVL.

The sample holds many counts of this clonotype. The genes are TRBV7-2 and TRBJ2-5; 9 bases map to TRBD1. Germline CDR1 reads SGHTA; CDR2 reads FQGNSA. This CDR3 comprises 14 residues. The V segment lost 5 bases and the J segment 5 bases; nucleotides outside the gene matches: 6. The CDR3 protein is CASSHGTGRETQYF. CDR3 in DNA: TGTGCCAGCAGCCACGGGACAGGGCGTGAGACCCAGTACTTC.

This clonotype was detected many times. This chain joins TRBV28 and TRBJ1-1; TRBD1 is a possible D gene (5 bases). This CDR3 spans 15 amino acids. The germline V and J ends were trimmed by 6 bases and 1 base, with 15 bases remaining between them. CDR1 and CDR2 (germline): MDHEN, SYDVKM. CDR3 in amino acids: CASSHGTHRNTEAFF. The CDR3 bases are TGTGCCAGCAGCCACGGGACTCATAGGAACACTGAAGCTTTCTTT.

The rearrangement uses TRBV6-5 and TRBJ2-3, with D possibly being TRBD1 (6 bases). The CDR3 runs 16 residues. V lost 0 bases and J lost 1, with 11 bases in between. Germline V gene lookup returns CDR1 MNHEY and CDR2 SVGAGI. The CDR3 is CASSYSQGLGTDTQYF. The DNA for the CDR3 is TGTGCCAGCAGTTACTCGCAGGGGTTAGGCACAGATACGCAGTATTTT.

The rearrangement uses TRBV7-9 and TRBJ1-2; TRBD1 matches 9 bases. The junction had 11 bases not matched to a gene; V was cut back by 4 bases and J by 8 bases. The CDR3 contains 15 residues. The germline V gene has CDR1 SEHNR and CDR2 FQNEAQ (reference sequence). CDR3 loop: CASSSNTGGLWGYTF. Written as DNA, the CDR3 is TGTGCCAGCAGCTCAAATACAGGGGGCCTGTGGGGCTACACCTTC.

This clonotype came up many times. The CDR3 DNA is TGCAGTGCCGACGACAGGGGAGGCTATGGCTACACCTTC. As protein: CSADDRGGYGYTF. This sequence joins TRBV20-1 and TRBJ1-2; 8 nucleotides align to TRBD1. Germline lookup yields CDR1 DFQATT and CDR2 SNEGSKA (reference sequence). With V trimmed by 6 bases and J by 4 bases, 7 bases remained unmatched. This CDR3 spans 13 amino acids.

This clonotype occurred a few times. CDR3 sequence (DNA): TGTGCCAGCAGCGGGAGGGTTGTCGGCCATGAGCAGTTCTTC. Its translation: CASSGRVVGHEQFF. The rearrangement joins TRBV7-2 to TRBJ2-1; TRBD2 matches at 7 bases. The germline V gene has CDR1 SGHTA and CDR2 FQGNSA. This CDR3 contains 14 residues. With 5 bases clipped from V and 8 bases from J, the junction kept 9 bases outside the gene matches.

Ten or more counts support this clonotype. J is TRBJ2-2 and V is TRBV2; the match to TRBD2 covers 11 bases. In germline, CDR1 is SNHLY, CDR2 FYNNEI. The CDR3 runs to 18 residues. V shed 3 bases and J 3 bases; nucleotides not matched to a gene: 9. CDR3 sequence (DNA): TGTGCCAGCAGTGATTTAGCGGGAGGGCCCAGCTACACCGGGGAGCTGTTTTTT. This encodes CASSDLAGGPSYTGELFF.

This clonotype came up many times. A far more abundant clone sits one base away, making this likely a read error. The V and J genes are TRBV10-3 and TRBJ2-1; a possible D gene is TRBD2 (5 bases). Germline values: CDR1 ENHRY, CDR2 SYGVKD. Between the trimmed V and J ends, which lost 4 bases and 4 bases, there was a span of 11 bases. The CDR3 spans 14 residues. The DNA of the CDR3 is TGTGCCATCAGTGCCCATGGCGGGTACAATGAGCAGTTCTTC. Translating gives CAISAHGGYNEQFF.